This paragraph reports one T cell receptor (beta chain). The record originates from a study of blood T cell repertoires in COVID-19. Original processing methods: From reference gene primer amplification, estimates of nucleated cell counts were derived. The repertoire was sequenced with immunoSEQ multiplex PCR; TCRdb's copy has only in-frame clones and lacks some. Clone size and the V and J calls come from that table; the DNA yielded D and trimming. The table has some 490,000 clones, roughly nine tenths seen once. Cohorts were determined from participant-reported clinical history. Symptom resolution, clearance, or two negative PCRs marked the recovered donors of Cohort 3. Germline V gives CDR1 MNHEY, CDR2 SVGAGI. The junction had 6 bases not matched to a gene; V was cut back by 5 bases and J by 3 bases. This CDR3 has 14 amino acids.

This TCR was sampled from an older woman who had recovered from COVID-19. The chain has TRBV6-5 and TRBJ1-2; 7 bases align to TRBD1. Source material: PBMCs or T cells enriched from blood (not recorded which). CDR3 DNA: TGTGCCAGCAGTCTCCCCGACAGGGACTATGGCTACACCTTC. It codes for CASSLPDRDYGYTF.